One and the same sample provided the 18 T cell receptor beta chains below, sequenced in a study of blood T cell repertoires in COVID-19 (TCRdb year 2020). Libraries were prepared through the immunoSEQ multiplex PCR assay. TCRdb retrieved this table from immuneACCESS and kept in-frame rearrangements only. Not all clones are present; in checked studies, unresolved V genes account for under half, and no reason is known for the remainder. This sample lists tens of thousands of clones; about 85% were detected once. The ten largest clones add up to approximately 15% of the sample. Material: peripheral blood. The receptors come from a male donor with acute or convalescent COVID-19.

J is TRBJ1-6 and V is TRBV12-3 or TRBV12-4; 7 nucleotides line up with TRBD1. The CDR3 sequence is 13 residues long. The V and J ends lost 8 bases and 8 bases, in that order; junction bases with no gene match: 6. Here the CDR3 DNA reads TGTGCCAGCCAGGGACAGAACTATTCACCCCTCCACTTT. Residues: CASQGQNYSPLHF.

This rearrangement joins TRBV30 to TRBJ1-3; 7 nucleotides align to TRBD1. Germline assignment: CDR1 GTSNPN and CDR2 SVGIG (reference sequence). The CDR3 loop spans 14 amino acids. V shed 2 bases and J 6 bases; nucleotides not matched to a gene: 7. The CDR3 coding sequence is TGTGCCTGGAGTAAGGACAGGACAACAAACACCATATATTTT. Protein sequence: CAWSKDRTTNTIYF. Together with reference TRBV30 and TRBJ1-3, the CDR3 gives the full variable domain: SQTIHQWPATLVQPVGSPLSLECTVEGTSNPNLYWYRQAAGRGLQLLFYSVGIGQISSEVPQNLSASRPQDRQFILSSKKLLLSDSGFYLCAWSKDRTTNTIYFGEGSWLTVV.

DNA for the CDR3: TGTGCCTGGAGGCAGGGGAACACTGAAGCTTTCTTT. This translates into CAWRQGNTEAFF. The rearrangement uses TRBV30 and TRBJ1-1, with D maybe TRBD1 (5 bases). V lost 3 bases to trimming and J lost 1 base, with 6 bases between them. This CDR3 region has 12 residues. CDR1 is GTSNPN and CDR2 is SVGIG in the germline V gene (reference sequence).

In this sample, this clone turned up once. CDR3 sequence: CAISERRGDEKLFF. CDR3 coding DNA: TGTGCCATCAGTGAGAGGCGGGGTGATGAAAAACTGTTTTTT. This sequence joins TRBV10-3 and TRBJ1-4; no firm D call. The CDR3 loop spans 14 amino acids. Germline assignment: CDR1 ENHRY and CDR2 SYGVKD. V was pared by 2 bases and J by 6 bases, with 10 bases between.

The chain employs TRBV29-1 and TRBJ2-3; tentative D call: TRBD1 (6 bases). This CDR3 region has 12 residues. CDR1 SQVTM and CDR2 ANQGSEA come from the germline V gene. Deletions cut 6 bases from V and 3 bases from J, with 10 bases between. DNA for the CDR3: TGCAGCGTAAGTCAGGGGACAGATACGCAGTATTTT. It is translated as CSVSQGTDTQYF.

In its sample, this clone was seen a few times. This chain's CDR3 is CASSLYYESYTF. For the CDR3, the DNA is TGTGCCAGCAGCTTATATTATGAGAGCTACACCTTC. The chain couples TRBV7-2 to TRBJ1-2, with no clear D. The germline CDR1 and CDR2 sequences are SGHTA and FQGNSA. CDR3 length: 12 amino acids. Trimming left V 2 bases short and J 9 bases short, with 10 bases between.

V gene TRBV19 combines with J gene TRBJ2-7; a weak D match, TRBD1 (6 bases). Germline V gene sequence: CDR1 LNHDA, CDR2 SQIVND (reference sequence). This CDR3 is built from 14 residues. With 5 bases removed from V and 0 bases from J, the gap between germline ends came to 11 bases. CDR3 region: CASSWGRGSYEQYF. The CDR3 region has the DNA TGTGCCAGTAGTTGGGGGCGCGGCTCCTACGAGCAGTACTTC.

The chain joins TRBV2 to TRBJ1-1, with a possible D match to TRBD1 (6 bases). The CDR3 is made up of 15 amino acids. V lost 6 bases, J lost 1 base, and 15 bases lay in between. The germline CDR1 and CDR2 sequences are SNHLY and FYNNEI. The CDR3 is CASSEFPGQNTEAFF. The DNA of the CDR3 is TGTGCCAGCAGCGAGTTTCCGGGACAGAACACTGAAGCTTTCTTT.

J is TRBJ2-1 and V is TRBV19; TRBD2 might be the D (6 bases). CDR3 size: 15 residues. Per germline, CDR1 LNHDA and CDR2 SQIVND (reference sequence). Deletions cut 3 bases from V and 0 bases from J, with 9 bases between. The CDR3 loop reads CASSIAGNSYNEQFF. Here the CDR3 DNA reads TGTGCCAGTAGTATCGCGGGGAACTCCTACAATGAGCAGTTCTTC.

CDR3 sequence (DNA): TGTGCCAGCAGCCGCACGACAGGGGTGGGAGAAAAACTGTTTTTT. It is translated as CASSRTTGVGEKLFF. This chain links TRBV4-2 with TRBJ1-4, with 8 bases matching TRBD1. CDR1 and CDR2 from the germline V gene are LGHNA and YNFKEQ. The V and J ends lost 4 bases and 8 bases, in that order; junction bases with no gene match: 9. CDR3 length equals 15 residues.

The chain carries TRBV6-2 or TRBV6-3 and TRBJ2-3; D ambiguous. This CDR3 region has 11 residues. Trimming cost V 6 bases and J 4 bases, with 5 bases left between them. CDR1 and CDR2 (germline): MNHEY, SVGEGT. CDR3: CASSPADTQYF. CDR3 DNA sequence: TGTGCCAGCAGCCCCGCAGATACGCAGTATTTT.

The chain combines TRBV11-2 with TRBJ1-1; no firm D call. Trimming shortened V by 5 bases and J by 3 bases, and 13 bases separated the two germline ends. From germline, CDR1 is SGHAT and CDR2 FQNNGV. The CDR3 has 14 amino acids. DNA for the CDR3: TGTGCCAGCAGCCGCTCTATCGTGGACACTGAAGCTTTCTTT. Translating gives CASSRSIVDTEAFF.

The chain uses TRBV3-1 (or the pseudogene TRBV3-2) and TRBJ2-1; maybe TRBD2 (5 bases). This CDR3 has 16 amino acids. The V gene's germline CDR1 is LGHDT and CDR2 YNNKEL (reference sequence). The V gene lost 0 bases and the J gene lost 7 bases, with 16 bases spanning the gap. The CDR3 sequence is CASSQETGKEGNEQFF. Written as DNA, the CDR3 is TGTGCCAGCAGCCAAGAGACGGGGAAAGAGGGAAATGAGCAGTTCTTC.

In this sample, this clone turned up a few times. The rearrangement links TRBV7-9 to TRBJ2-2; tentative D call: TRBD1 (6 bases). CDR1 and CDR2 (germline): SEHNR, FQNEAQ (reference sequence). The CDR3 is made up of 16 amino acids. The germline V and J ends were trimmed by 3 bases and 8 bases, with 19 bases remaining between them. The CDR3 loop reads CASSLGTGTRLGELFF. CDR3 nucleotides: TGTGCCAGCAGCTTGGGCACCGGGACACGCTTAGGGGAGCTGTTTTTT.

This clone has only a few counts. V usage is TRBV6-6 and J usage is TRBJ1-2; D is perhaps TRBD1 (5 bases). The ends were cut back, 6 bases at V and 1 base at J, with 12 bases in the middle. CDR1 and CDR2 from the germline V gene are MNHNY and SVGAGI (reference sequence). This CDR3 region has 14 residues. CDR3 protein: CASRSQGNNYGYTF. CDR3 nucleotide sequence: TGTGCCAGCAGATCGCAGGGAAATAACTATGGCTACACCTTC.

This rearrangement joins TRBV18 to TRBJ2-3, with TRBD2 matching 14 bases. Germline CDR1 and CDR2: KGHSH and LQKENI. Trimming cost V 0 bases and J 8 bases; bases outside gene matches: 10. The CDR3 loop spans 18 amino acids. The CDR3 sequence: CASSPPGTSGGPGVTQYF. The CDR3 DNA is TGTGCCAGCTCACCACCGGGGACTAGCGGGGGTCCGGGAGTTACGCAGTATTTT.

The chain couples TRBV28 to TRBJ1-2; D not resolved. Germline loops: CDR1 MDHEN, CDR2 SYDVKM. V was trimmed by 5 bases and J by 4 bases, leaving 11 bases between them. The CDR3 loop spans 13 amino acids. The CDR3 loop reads CASSRTPPYGYTF. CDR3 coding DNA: TGTGCCAGCAGTCGGACTCCGCCCTATGGCTACACCTTC.

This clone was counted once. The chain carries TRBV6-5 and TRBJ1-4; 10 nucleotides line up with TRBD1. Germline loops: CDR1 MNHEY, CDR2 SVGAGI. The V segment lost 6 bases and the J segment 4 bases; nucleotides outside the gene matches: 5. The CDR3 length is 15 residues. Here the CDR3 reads CASRSGTGVNEKLFF. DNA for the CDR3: TGTGCCAGCAGGTCCGGGACAGGGGTTAATGAAAAACTGTTTTTT.